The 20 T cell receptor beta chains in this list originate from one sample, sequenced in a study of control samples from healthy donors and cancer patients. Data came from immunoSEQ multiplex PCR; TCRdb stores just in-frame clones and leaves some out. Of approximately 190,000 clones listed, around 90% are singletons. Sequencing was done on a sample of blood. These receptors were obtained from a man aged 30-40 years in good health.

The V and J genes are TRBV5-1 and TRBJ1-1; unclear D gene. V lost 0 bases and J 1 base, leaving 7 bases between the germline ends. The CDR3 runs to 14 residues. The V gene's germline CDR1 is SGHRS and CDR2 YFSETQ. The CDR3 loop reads CASSLGGENTEAFF. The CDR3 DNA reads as TGCGCCAGCAGCTTGGGCGGAGAGAACACTGAAGCTTTCTTT.

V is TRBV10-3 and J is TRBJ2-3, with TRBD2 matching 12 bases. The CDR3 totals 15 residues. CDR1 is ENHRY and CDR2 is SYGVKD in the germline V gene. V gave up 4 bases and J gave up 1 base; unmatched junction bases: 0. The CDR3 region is CAISASGGGTDTQYF. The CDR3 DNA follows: TGTGCCATCAGTGCTAGCGGGGGGGGCACAGATACGCAGTATTTT.

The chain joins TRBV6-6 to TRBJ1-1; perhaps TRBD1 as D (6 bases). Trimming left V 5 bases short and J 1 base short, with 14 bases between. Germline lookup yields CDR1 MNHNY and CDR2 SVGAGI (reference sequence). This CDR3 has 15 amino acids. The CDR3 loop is CASSLPGGANTEAFF. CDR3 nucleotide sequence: TGTGCCAGCAGTCTCCCCGGGGGGGCGAACACTGAAGCTTTCTTT.

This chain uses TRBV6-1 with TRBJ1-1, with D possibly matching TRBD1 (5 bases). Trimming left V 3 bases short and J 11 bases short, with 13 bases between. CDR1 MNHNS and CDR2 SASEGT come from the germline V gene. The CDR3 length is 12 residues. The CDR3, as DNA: TGTGCCAGCAGTGACCCAGGGATTAGTGCTTTCTTT. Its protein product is CASSDPGISAFF.

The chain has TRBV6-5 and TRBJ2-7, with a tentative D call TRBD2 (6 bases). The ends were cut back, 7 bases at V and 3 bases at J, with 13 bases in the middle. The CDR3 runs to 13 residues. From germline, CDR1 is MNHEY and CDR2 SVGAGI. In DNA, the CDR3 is TGTGCCAGCACCAGGACTATGGACTACGAGCAGTACTTC. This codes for CASTRTMDYEQYF.

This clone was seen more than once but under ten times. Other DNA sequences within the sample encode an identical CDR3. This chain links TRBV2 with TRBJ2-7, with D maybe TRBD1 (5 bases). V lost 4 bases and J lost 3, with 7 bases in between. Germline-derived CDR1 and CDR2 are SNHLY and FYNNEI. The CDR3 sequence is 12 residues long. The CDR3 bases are TGTGCCAGCAGTGGGGGCAGCTACGAGCAGTACTTC. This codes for CASSGGSYEQYF.

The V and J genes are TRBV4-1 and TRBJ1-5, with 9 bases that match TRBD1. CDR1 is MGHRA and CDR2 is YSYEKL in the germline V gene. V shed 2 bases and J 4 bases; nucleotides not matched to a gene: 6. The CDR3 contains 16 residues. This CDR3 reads CASSQLAGTGNQPQHF. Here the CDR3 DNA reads TGCGCCAGCAGCCAACTAGCCGGGACAGGGAATCAGCCCCAGCATTTT.

The chain's CDR3 is CASSMKQSTDTQYF. Here the CDR3 DNA reads TGTGCCAGTAGTATGAAGCAAAGCACAGATACGCAGTATTTT. The V call is TRBV19, the J call TRBJ2-3; no firm D call. The V end lost 3 bases, the J end lost 0 bases, and 7 bases lay between the germline ends. The CDR3 is 14 amino acids. Germline CDR1 LNHDA, CDR2 SQIVND (reference sequence). The variable domain in full, completed from reference TRBV19 and TRBJ2-3, reads DGGITQSPKYLFRKEGQNVTLSCEQNLNHDAMYWYRQDPGQGLRLIYYSQIVNDFQKGDIAEGYSVSREKKESFPLTVTSAQKNPTAFYLCASSMKQSTDTQYFGPGTRLTVL.

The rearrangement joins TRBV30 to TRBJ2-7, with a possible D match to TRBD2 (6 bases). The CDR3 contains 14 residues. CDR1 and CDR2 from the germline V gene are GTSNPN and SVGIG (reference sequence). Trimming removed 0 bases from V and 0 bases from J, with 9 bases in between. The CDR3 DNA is TGTGCCTGGAGTGTGTCCGGGAGCTCCTACGAGCAGTACTTC. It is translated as CAWSVSGSSYEQYF.

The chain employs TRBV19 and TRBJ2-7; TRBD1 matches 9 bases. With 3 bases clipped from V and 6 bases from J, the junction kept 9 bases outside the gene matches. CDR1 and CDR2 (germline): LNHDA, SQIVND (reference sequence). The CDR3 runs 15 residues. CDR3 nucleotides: TGTGCCAGTAGTATGGGGACAGGGATTAATGGCGAGCAGTACTTC. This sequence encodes CASSMGTGINGEQYF.

The CDR3 spells CAWRGEALQTQYF. The CDR3 DNA follows: TGTGCCTGGAGAGGAGAGGCACTACAGACCCAGTACTTC. V and J are TRBV30 and TRBJ2-5; no clear D. The CDR3 has 13 amino acids. Trimming removed 3 bases at V and 6 bases at J, with 14 bases between. The germline gives CDR1 GTSNPN, CDR2 SVGIG (reference sequence).

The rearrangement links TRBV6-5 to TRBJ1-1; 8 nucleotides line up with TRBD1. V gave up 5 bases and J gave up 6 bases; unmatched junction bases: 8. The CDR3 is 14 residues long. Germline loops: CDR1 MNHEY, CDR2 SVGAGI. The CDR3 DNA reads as TGTGCCAGCAGTCCACAGGGGGTCGGGTCTGAAGCTTTCTTT. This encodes CASSPQGVGSEAFF.

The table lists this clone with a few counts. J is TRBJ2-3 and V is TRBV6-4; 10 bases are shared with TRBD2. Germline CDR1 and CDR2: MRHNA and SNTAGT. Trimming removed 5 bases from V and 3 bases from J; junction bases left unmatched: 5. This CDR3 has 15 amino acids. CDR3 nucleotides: TGTGCCAGCAGTACCAGCGGGGGGGCTACAGATACGCAGTATTTT. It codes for CASSTSGGATDTQYF.

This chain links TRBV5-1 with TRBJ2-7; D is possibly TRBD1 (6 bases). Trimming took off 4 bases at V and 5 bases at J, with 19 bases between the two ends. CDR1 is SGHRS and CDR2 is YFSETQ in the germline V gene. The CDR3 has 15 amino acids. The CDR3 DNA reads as TGCGCCAGCAGCGGCGGTTTACAGGGAGAAAACGAGCAGTACTTC. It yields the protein CASSGGLQGENEQYF.

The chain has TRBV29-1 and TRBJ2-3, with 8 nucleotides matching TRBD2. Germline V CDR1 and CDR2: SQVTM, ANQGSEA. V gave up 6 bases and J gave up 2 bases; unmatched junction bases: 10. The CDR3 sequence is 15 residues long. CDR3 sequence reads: CSVETQRGHTDTQYF. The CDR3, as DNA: TGCAGCGTCGAAACCCAGCGGGGGCACACAGATACGCAGTATTTT.

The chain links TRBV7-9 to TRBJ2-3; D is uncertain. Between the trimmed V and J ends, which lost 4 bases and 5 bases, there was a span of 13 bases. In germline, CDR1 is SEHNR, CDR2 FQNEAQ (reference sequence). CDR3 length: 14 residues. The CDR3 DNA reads TGTGCCAGCAGCTCTGTGATTTGGGAAGATACGCAGTATTTT. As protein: CASSSVIWEDTQYF.

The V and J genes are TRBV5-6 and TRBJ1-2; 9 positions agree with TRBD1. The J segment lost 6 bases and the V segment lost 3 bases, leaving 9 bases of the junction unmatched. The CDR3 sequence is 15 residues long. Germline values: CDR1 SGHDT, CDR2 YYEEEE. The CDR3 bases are TGTGCCAGCAGCTCCCGGGACAGGGTTTTCAATGGCTACACCTTC. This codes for CASSSRDRVFNGYTF.

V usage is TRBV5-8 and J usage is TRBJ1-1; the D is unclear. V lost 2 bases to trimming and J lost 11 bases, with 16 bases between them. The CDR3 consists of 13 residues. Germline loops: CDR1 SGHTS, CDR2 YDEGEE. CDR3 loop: CASSFAAAGGAFF. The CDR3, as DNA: TGTGCCAGCAGCTTTGCCGCTGCGGGTGGGGCTTTCTTT.

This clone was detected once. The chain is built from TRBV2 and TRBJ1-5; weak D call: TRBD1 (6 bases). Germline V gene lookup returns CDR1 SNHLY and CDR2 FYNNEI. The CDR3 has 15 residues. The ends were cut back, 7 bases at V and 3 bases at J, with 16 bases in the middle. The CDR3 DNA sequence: TGTGCCAGCACCATATATGGGGGCTCCAATCAGCCCCAGCATTTT. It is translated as CASTIYGGSNQPQHF.

In DNA, the CDR3 is TGTGCCAGCAGTTTCCGAGGGAACACTGAAGCTTTCTTT. This encodes CASSFRGNTEAFF. J is TRBJ1-1 and V is TRBV27, with D unclear. The CDR3 loop spans 13 amino acids. V was pared by 3 bases and J by 1 base, with 6 bases between. The germline V gene has CDR1 MNHEY and CDR2 SMNVEV (reference sequence).